The clone carrying this T cell receptor beta chain was observed many times. What it binds is unknown. Construction of the TCRbeta library involved unique molecular identifiers. From the PCR reads, TCRdb called clonotypes with MiXCR, one entry per CDR3 protein. Here the sample spans 700,000 or so distinct CDR3 sequences, roughly 14% being singletons. This sample is drawn from a study of T-cell reconstitution after alpha-beta-depleted transplantation in children. General study points: Several hundred expanded graft clones reportedly supplied alpha-beta T cells about two months after transplant. Surviving recipient T cells and thymic progenitors underlay high day-60 TCRbeta diversity in some patients. Newly generated T cells supplied most T-cell counts and diversity one year post-transplant.

This CDR3 is built from 18 residues. Trimming removed 1 base from V and 3 bases from J; junction bases left unmatched: 9. Germline V gene lookup returns CDR1 MNHEY and CDR2 SVGAGI. This sequence originates from a girl aged 2 to 10 with congenital amegakaryocytic thrombocytopenia, due to receive a stem cell transplant. The sequencing used PBMCs, collected before TCRalphabeta/CD19-depleted stem cell transplant. This chain uses TRBV6-5 with TRBJ2-5, with 12 nucleotides matching TRBD2. CDR3 sequence (DNA): TGTGCCAGCAGTTACTTACGGTTACTAGCGGGAGGAAAAGAGACCCAGTACTTC. This gives the protein CASSYLRLLAGGKETQYF.